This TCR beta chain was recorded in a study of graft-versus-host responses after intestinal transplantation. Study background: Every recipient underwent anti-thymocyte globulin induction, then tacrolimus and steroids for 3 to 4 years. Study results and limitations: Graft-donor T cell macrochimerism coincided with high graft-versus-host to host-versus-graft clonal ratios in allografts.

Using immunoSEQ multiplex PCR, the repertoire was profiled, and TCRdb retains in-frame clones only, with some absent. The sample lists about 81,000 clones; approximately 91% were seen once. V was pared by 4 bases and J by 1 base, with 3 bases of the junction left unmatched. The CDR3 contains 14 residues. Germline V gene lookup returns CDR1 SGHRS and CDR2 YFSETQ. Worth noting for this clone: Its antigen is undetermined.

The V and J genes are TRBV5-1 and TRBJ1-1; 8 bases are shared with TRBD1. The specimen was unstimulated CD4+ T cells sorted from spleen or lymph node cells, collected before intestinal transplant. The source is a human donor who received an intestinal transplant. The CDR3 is CASSGGTGNTEAFF. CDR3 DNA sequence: TGCGCCAGCAGCGGGGGGACAGGGAACACTGAAGCTTTCTTT. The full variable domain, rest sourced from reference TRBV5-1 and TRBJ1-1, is KAGVTQTPRYLIKTRGQQVTLSCSPISGHRSVSWYQQTPGQGLQFLFEYFSETQRNKGNFPGRFSGRQFSNSRSEMNVSTLELGDSALYLCASSGGTGNTEAFFGQGTRLTVV.